A selection of T cell receptor beta chains follows, all from one sample in a study of T cells in Graves' hyperthyroidism and ophthalmopathy. TCRdb used MiXCR to reprocess the multiplex PCR reads, holding one entry per CDR3 protein. Here the sample spans just under 750,000 distinct CDR3 sequences, approximately 36% being singletons. The sample consisted of blood. The receptor set was obtained from a woman in her forties with Graves' hyperthyroidism. Both conserved end residues are part of each CDR3. Each record gives: D gene, clone size, J gene, V gene, CDR3 protein, CDR3 DNA. The D gene is left open where the match is weak. The listing skips clone size in some rows; elsewhere it reads once, few, many or a size class.

D gene: NA; clone size: many; J gene: TRBJ1-4; V gene: TRBV7-2; CDR3 protein: CASSLFGTDNEKLFF; CDR3 DNA: TGTGCCAGCAGCTTATTCGGGACGGATAATGAAAAACTGTTTTTT
D gene: NA; clone size: NA; J gene: TRBJ2-7; V gene: TRBV7-9; CDR3 protein: CASTLGGGRDEQYF; CDR3 DNA: TGTGCCAGCACCCTAGGAGGGGGACGGGACGAGCAGTACTTC
D gene: NA; clone size: NA; J gene: TRBJ1-5; V gene: TRBV19; CDR3 protein: CASSWGGYSNQPQHF; CDR3 DNA: TGTGCCAGTAGTTGGGGGGGGTATAGCAATCAGCCCCAGCATTTT
D gene: TRBD1; clone size: many; J gene: TRBJ1-6; V gene: TRBV9; CDR3 protein: CASSVGGQGSSPLHF; CDR3 DNA: TGTGCCAGCAGCGTAGGGGGACAGGGTAGTTCACCCCTCCACTTT
D gene: NA; clone size: few; J gene: TRBJ1-2; V gene: TRBV6-2/TRBV6-3; CDR3 protein: CASSYSYQEPYGYTF; CDR3 DNA: TGTGCCAGCAGTTACTCCTATCAGGAACCCTATGGCTACACCTTC
D gene: NA; clone size: many; J gene: TRBJ1-1; V gene: TRBV11-2; CDR3 protein: CASSTQGANTEAFF; CDR3 DNA: TGTGCCAGCAGCACACAGGGAGCGAACACTGAAGCTTTCTTT
D gene: TRBD1; clone size: many; J gene: TRBJ2-5; V gene: TRBV29-1; CDR3 protein: CSVETRDRETQYF; CDR3 DNA: TGCAGCGTTGAAACCCGGGACAGGGAGACCCAGTACTTC
D gene: TRBD1; clone size: NA; J gene: TRBJ1-2; V gene: TRBV9; CDR3 protein: CASSVGTGTDNYTF; CDR3 DNA: TGTGCCAGCTCCGTTGGGACCGGGACAGACAACTACACCTTC
D gene: TRBD1; clone size: NA; J gene: TRBJ1-6; V gene: TRBV5-4; CDR3 protein: CASSFDRGYNSPLHF; CDR3 DNA: TGTGCCAGCAGCTTCGACAGGGGTTATAATTCACCCCTCCACTTT
D gene: TRBD1; clone size: many; J gene: TRBJ2-7; V gene: TRBV2; CDR3 protein: CASRAWDRGYEQYF; CDR3 DNA: TGTGCCAGCAGGGCCTGGGACAGGGGGTACGAGCAGTACTTC
D gene: NA; clone size: NA; J gene: TRBJ1-2; V gene: TRBV20-1; CDR3 protein: CSARARDGSYGYTF; CDR3 DNA: TGCAGTGCTAGAGCCCGGGACGGTTCCTATGGCTACACCTTC
D gene: NA; clone size: NA; J gene: TRBJ2-7; V gene: TRBV19; CDR3 protein: CASSPKGLTTSYEQYF; CDR3 DNA: TGTGCCAGTAGTCCCAAGGGACTTACCACCTCCTACGAGCAGTACTTC
D gene: NA; clone size: NA; J gene: TRBJ1-2; V gene: TRBV4-3; CDR3 protein: CASSQGDGWGGYTF; CDR3 DNA: TGCGCCAGCAGCCAAGGAGACGGGTGGGGTGGCTACACCTTC
D gene: NA; clone size: NA; J gene: TRBJ2-2; V gene: TRBV20-1; CDR3 protein: CSASHGGLTDGELFF; CDR3 DNA: TGCAGTGCTAGCCACGGGGGCCTTACTGACGGGGAGCTGTTTTTT
D gene: TRBD1; clone size: NA; J gene: TRBJ1-1; V gene: TRBV5-1; CDR3 protein: CASSGGTGNFAEAFF; CDR3 DNA: TGCGCCAGCAGCGGGGGGACAGGGAATTTCGCTGAAGCTTTCTTT
D gene: NA; clone size: many; J gene: TRBJ1-2; V gene: TRBV7-8; CDR3 protein: CASSPRYNYGYTF; CDR3 DNA: TGTGCCAGCAGCCCACGATACAACTATGGCTACACCTTC
D gene: NA; clone size: many; J gene: TRBJ2-6; V gene: TRBV25-1; CDR3 protein: CASSATATGANVLTF; CDR3 DNA: TGTGCCAGCAGTGCAACGGCAACCGGGGCCAACGTCCTGACTTTC
D gene: NA; clone size: NA; J gene: TRBJ2-7; V gene: TRBV29-1; CDR3 protein: CSVELRAGTSSYEQYF; CDR3 DNA: TGCAGCGTTGAATTGAGGGCCGGGACCTCTTCCTACGAGCAGTACTTC
D gene: TRBD1; clone size: NA; J gene: TRBJ2-7; V gene: TRBV3-1; CDR3 protein: CASSPGTGAAYEQYF; CDR3 DNA: TGTGCCAGCAGCCCTGGGACAGGGGCGGCCTACGAGCAGTACTTC
D gene: TRBD1; clone size: few; J gene: TRBJ1-4; V gene: TRBV5-6; CDR3 protein: CASSSDRVTEFF; CDR3 DNA: TGTGCCAGCAGCTCCGACAGGGTAACTGAGTTTTTT
D gene: NA; clone size: many; J gene: TRBJ1-2; V gene: TRBV11-2; CDR3 protein: CASSFRQTSNYGYTF; CDR3 DNA: TGTGCCAGCAGCTTTAGGCAGACGTCTAACTATGGCTACACCTTC
D gene: TRBD1; clone size: NA; J gene: TRBJ2-2; V gene: TRBV2; CDR3 protein: CASSPGQDGELFF; CDR3 DNA: TGTGCCAGCAGCCCGGGACAGGACGGGGAGCTGTTTTTT
D gene: NA; clone size: NA; J gene: TRBJ2-3; V gene: TRBV15; CDR3 protein: CATSRDPGPSADTQYF; CDR3 DNA: TGTGCCACCAGCAGAGATCCGGGGCCAAGCGCAGATACGCAGTATTTT
D gene: TRBD2; clone size: NA; J gene: TRBJ2-5; V gene: TRBV7-2; CDR3 protein: CASSLPSGGAETQYF; CDR3 DNA: TGTGCCAGCAGTTTACCAAGCGGGGGGGCGGAGACCCAGTACTTC
D gene: NA; clone size: NA; J gene: TRBJ1-5; V gene: TRBV4-1; CDR3 protein: CASSQMSGNQPQHF; CDR3 DNA: TGCGCCAGCAGCCAGATGAGCGGGAATCAGCCCCAGCATTTT
D gene: NA; clone size: NA; J gene: TRBJ1-4; V gene: TRBV5-1; CDR3 protein: CASSSEGGGKLFF; CDR3 DNA: TGTGCCAGCAGCTCCGAAGGGGGAGGAAAACTGTTTTTT
D gene: NA; clone size: NA; J gene: TRBJ2-1; V gene: TRBV15; CDR3 protein: CATSRVPGTEQFF; CDR3 DNA: TGTGCCACCAGCAGAGTCCCGGGGACTGAGCAGTTCTTC
D gene: NA; clone size: few; J gene: TRBJ2-7; V gene: TRBV29-1; CDR3 protein: CSVAPQDSYEQYF; CDR3 DNA: TGCAGCGTTGCTCCTCAGGATTCCTACGAGCAGTACTTC
D gene: NA; clone size: many; J gene: TRBJ2-6; V gene: TRBV7-2; CDR3 protein: CASSGNRANVLTF; CDR3 DNA: TGTGCCAGCAGCGGGAATCGGGCCAACGTCCTGACTTTC
D gene: NA; clone size: many; J gene: TRBJ2-5; V gene: TRBV12-3/TRBV12-4; CDR3 protein: CASSRGLNRETQYF; CDR3 DNA: TGTGCCAGCAGCCGAGGGCTTAATCGCGAGACCCAGTACTTC
D gene: NA; clone size: few; J gene: TRBJ2-5; V gene: TRBV29-1; CDR3 protein: CSTALQETQYF; CDR3 DNA: TGCAGCACCGCCCTCCAAGAGACCCAGTACTTC
D gene: NA; clone size: many; J gene: TRBJ1-2; V gene: TRBV24-1; CDR3 protein: CATSDFQGLAELFTF; CDR3 DNA: TGTGCCACCAGTGATTTCCAGGGTCTCGCGGAACTCTTCACCTTC
D gene: NA; clone size: few; J gene: TRBJ2-7; V gene: TRBV4-3; CDR3 protein: CASSQATGYSYEQYF; CDR3 DNA: TGCGCCAGCAGCCAAGCGACAGGCTACTCCTACGAGCAGTACTTC
D gene: NA; clone size: NA; J gene: TRBJ1-1; V gene: TRBV10-1; CDR3 protein: CASREWGRTEAFF; CDR3 DNA: TGCGCCAGCAGAGAATGGGGGCGCACTGAAGCTTTCTTT
D gene: NA; clone size: few; J gene: TRBJ1-2; V gene: TRBV7-2; CDR3 protein: CASSLRIDYGYTF; CDR3 DNA: TGTGCCAGCAGCCTTCGGATTGACTATGGCTACACCTTC
D gene: NA; clone size: many; J gene: TRBJ1-1; V gene: TRBV5-1; CDR3 protein: CASSSQVEDSGAFF; CDR3 DNA: TGCGCCAGCAGCTCACAGGTGGAAGACTCTGGAGCTTTCTTT